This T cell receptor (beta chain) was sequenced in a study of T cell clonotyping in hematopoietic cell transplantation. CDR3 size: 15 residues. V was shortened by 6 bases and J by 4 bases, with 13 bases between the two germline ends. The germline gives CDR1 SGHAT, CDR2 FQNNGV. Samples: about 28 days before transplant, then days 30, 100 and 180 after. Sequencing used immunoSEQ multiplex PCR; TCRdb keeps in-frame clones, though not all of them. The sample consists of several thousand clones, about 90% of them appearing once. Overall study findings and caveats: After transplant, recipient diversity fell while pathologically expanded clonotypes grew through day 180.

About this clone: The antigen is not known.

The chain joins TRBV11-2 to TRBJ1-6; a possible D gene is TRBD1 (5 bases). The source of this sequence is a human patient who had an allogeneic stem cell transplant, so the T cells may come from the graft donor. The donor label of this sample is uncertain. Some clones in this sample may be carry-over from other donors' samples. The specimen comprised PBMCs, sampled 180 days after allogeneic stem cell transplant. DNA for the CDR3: TGTGCCAGCAGGGGGCAGAGTATTTATAATTCACCCCTCCACTTT. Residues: CASRGQSIYNSPLHF. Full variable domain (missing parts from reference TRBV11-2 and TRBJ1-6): EAGVAQSPRYKIIEKRQSVAFWCNPISGHATLYWYQQILGQGPKLLIQFQNNGVVDDSQLPKDRFSAERLKGVDSTLKIQPAKLEDSAVYLCASRGQSIYNSPLHFGNGTRLTVT.